Each of the 2 T cell receptor beta chains below was sequenced from the same sample in a study of CXCR3-negative and CXCR3-positive naive CD8 T cells. With UMI labels, 5' RACE was used to prepare the TRB cDNA libraries. TCRdb reprocessed the 5' RACE reads and reports one entry per CDR3 protein, with no DNA. This table holds 20,000 to 25,000 distinct CDR3 sequences. Sequenced input: memory CD8+ T cells from blood. The receptors derive from a human donor in good health. Some clones in this sample may be carry-over from other donors' samples.

V and J are TRBV10-3 and TRBJ2-1; the TRBD2 assignment by TCRdb is unverifiable without DNA. The germline V gene has CDR1 ENHRY and CDR2 SYGVKD. This CDR3 has 13 amino acids. The CDR3 is CAIDSGDHNEQLF.

This chain links TRBV7-9 with TRBJ2-1. The CDR3 sequence is 12 residues long. The germline gives CDR1 SEHNR, CDR2 FQNEAQ (reference sequence). This CDR3 is CASSFPYNEQFF.